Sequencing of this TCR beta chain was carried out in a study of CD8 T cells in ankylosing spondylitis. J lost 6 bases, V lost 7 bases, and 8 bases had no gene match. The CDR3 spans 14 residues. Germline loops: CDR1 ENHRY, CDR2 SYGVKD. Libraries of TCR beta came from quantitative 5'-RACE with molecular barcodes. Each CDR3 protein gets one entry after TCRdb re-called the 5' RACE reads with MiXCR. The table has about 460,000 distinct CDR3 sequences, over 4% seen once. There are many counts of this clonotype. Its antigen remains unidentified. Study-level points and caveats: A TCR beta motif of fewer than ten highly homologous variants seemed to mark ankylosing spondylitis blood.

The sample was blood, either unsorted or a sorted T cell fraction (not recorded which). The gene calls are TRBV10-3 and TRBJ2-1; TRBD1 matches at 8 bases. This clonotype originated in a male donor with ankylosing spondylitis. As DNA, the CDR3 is TGTGCCATCACCCCGGGACAGGCCAGCAATGAGCAGTTCTTC. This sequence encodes CAITPGQASNEQFF.